The entry below gives a single TCR beta chain sequence along with its context. Its antigen is undetermined. These data belong to a study of cytomegalovirus exposure and HLA in healthy donors. The study, taken as a whole, reports: As a later analysis showed, a missense DCLRE1C variant was linked to trimming of TCR beta V- and J-genes.

In the PCR, 60 Vbeta and 13 Jbeta primers were used. Repertoires were generated with immunoSEQ multiplex PCR, while TCRdb's copy carries only in-frame clones and drops some. Among roughly 190,000 clones listed, 70% to 85% were seen once. Losses at the gene ends were 5 bases for V and 8 bases for J; bases not matched to a gene: 10. The CDR3 runs to 15 residues. Germline V gene sequence: CDR1 SGHVS, CDR2 FNYEAQ. This receptor was identified in a middle-aged man in good health and CMV-seropositive. Specimen: PBMCs. The chain combines TRBV7-6 with TRBJ2-1, with 9 bases that match TRBD2. CDR3 amino acids: CASSRAGGRLDEQFF. DNA of the CDR3: TGTGCCAGCAGCCGAGCGGGGGGCCGGCTCGATGAGCAGTTCTTC.